These 15 T cell receptor beta chains were all obtained from the same sample, sequenced in a study of shared clonotypes between healthy human individuals. The assay was immunoSEQ multiplex PCR, and TCRdb's table has in-frame clones only and misses some. The repertoire holds around 2.3 million clones, with 90% to 97% as singletons. The sequencing sample was made of naive CD4+ T cells sorted from blood. Subset of the sample: CD45RA+ positively selected. The receptors originated from a man aged 18 to 29 in good health.

This chain connects TRBV6-5 to TRBJ2-5; no reliable D call. The CDR3 is made up of 14 amino acids. V was clipped by 7 bases and J by 6 bases, with 18 bases between them. Germline lookup yields CDR1 MNHEY and CDR2 SVGAGI. The CDR3 sequence is CASNHDASVQTQYF. The CDR3, as DNA: TGTGCCAGCAACCACGACGCCTCGGTCCAGACCCAGTACTTC.

This rearrangement joins TRBV6-6 to TRBJ2-5; possibly TRBD2 for D (5 bases). This CDR3 has 15 residues. Germline CDR1 reads MNHNY; CDR2 reads SVGAGI (reference sequence). V lost 2 bases and J lost 1, with 11 bases in between. CDR3 DNA: TGTGCCAGCAGTTACGGTCGGGGATCCCAAGAGACCCAGTACTTC. This encodes CASSYGRGSQETQYF.

A note on this clone: Other DNA sequences in the sample encode the same CDR3. This rearrangement joins TRBV6-6 to TRBJ1-5; D ambiguous. Germline V CDR1 and CDR2: MNHNY, SVGAGI (reference sequence). V lost 2 bases to trimming and J lost 0 bases, with 5 bases between them. The CDR3 loop spans 14 amino acids. CDR3: CASSYGDSNQPQHF. CDR3 nucleotides: TGTGCCAGCAGTTACGGTGATAGCAATCAGCCCCAGCATTTT.

The chain employs TRBV6-5 and TRBJ1-2, with D perhaps matching TRBD1 (6 bases). The germline V gene encodes CDR1 MNHEY and CDR2 SVGAGI. V lost 6 bases and J lost 2, with 16 bases in between. The CDR3 consists of 15 residues. The CDR3: CASRRTGQFNYGYTF. DNA of the CDR3: TGTGCCAGCAGGCGAACCGGACAGTTCAACTATGGCTACACCTTC.

The V call is TRBV7-9, the J call TRBJ2-2; D possibly corresponds to TRBD1 (6 bases). The CDR3 totals 15 residues. Germline CDR1 and CDR2: SEHNR and FQNEAQ (reference sequence). V lost 4 bases to trimming and J lost 1 base, with 10 bases between them. The CDR3 reads CASSYRDKNTGELFF. CDR3 DNA sequence: TGTGCCAGCAGCTACCGGGACAAGAACACCGGGGAGCTGTTTTTT.

The chain has TRBV7-8 and TRBJ2-7, with D unclear. With 4 bases removed from V and 3 bases from J, the gap between germline ends came to 10 bases. This CDR3 has 13 amino acids. Looked up from germline, CDR1 is SGHVS and CDR2 is FQNEAQ. CDR3 DNA: TGTGCCAGCAGCTCTCAGGAGCACTACGAGCAGTACTTC. Its translation: CASSSQEHYEQYF. The full variable domain, completed using reference TRBV7-8 and TRBJ2-7, is GAGVSQSPRYKVAKRGQDVALRCDPISGHVSLFWYQQALGQGPEFLTYFQNEAQLDKSGLPSDRFFAERPEGSVSTLKIQRTQQEDSAVYLCASSSQEHYEQYFGPGTRLTVT.

J is TRBJ2-1 and V is TRBV9; 10 bases are shared with TRBD2. CDR1 and CDR2 from the germline V gene are SGDLS and YYNGEE. This CDR3 region has 16 residues. The trim removed 0 bases at V and 4 bases at J, leaving 4 bases unmatched. The CDR3 DNA reads as TGTGCCAGCAGCGTAGGGGCTAGCGGGAGTTACAATGAGCAGTTCTTC. It codes for CASSVGASGSYNEQFF. The full variable domain, completed using reference TRBV9 and TRBJ2-1, is DSGVTQTPKHLITATGQRVTLRCSPRSGDLSVYWYQQSLDQGLQFLIQYYNGEERAKGNILERFSAQQFPDLHSELNLSSLELGDSALYFCASSVGASGSYNEQFFGPGTRLTVL.

The chain recombines TRBV14 with TRBJ1-1; TRBD1 is a possible D gene (5 bases). The CDR3 is made up of 14 amino acids. Trimming took off 5 bases at V and 3 bases at J, with 13 bases between the two ends. Looked up from germline, CDR1 is SGHDN and CDR2 is FVKESK. The CDR3: CASSSRGRDTEAFF. CDR3 in DNA: TGTGCCAGCAGCTCCCGGGGGAGGGACACTGAAGCTTTCTTT.

Notes on this clone: This sample includes further DNA sequences coding for the same CDR3. V gene TRBV29-1 combines with J gene TRBJ1-3; D unclear. Germline V CDR1 and CDR2: SQVTM, ANQGSEA. Trimming cost V 4 bases and J 1 base, with 2 bases left between them. The CDR3 is 11 residues long. CDR3 DNA sequence: TGCAGCGTTGCGTCTGGAAACACCATATATTTT. This codes for CSVASGNTIYF.

This chain joins TRBV6-5 and TRBJ1-1, with D unresolved. The CDR3 contains 14 residues. Deletions cut 6 bases from V and 4 bases from J, with 15 bases between. CDR1 MNHEY and CDR2 SVGAGI come from the germline V gene. DNA for the CDR3: TGTGCCAGCAGATGGACGGCCGAGGGCACTGAAGCTTTCTTT. It yields the protein CASRWTAEGTEAFF.

V usage is TRBV28 and J usage is TRBJ2-1; tentative D call: TRBD2 (6 bases). CDR3 length: 15 residues. The V end was cut by 7 bases, the J end by 7 bases, with 20 bases between. Germline V gene sequence: CDR1 MDHEN, CDR2 SYDVKM. The CDR3 DNA reads TGTGCCAGCACTCCGTCTGGAGGGGTCCAGAATGAGCAGTTCTTC. Translation: CASTPSGGVQNEQFF.

The rearrangement links TRBV6-6 to TRBJ1-6; TRBD1 is a possible D gene (6 bases). Deletions cut 6 bases from V and 10 bases from J, with 16 bases between. This CDR3 has 14 amino acids. The germline V gene has CDR1 MNHNY and CDR2 SVGAGI (reference sequence). The CDR3 DNA sequence: TGTGCCAGCAGGCCGGGGGGGCGGCAATCACCCCTCCACTTT. It encodes CASRPGGRQSPLHF.

The chain couples TRBV2 to TRBJ2-2; possible D gene TRBD1, 5 bases. V lost 6 bases, J lost 5 bases, and 22 bases lay in between. This CDR3 is built from 17 residues. CDR1 is SNHLY, CDR2 FYNNEI, per germline. The chain's CDR3 is CASRPRVGVMGTGELFF. Written as DNA, the CDR3 is TGTGCCAGCAGGCCCAGGGTTGGGGTCATGGGAACCGGGGAGCTGTTTTTT.

In nucleotides, the CDR3 is TGTGCCAGTAGTAATCCCTCCCAACCGACAGCGGGCAATCAGCCCCAGCATTTT. Translating it yields CASSNPSQPTAGNQPQHF. The genes are TRBV19 and TRBJ1-5; a possible D gene is TRBD1 (5 bases). The CDR3 has 18 amino acids. V dropped 4 bases and J dropped 2 bases, with 21 bases sitting between them. CDR1 is LNHDA, CDR2 SQIVND, per germline (reference sequence).

V and J are TRBV25-1 and TRBJ1-6; D perhaps matches TRBD1 (6 bases). V lost 3 bases, J lost 7 bases, and 22 bases lay in between. This CDR3 spans 18 amino acids. Germline V lookup: CDR1 MGHDK, CDR2 SYGVNS. This CDR3 is CASSDPHGTGLVNSPLHF. CDR3 DNA sequence: TGTGCCAGCAGTGATCCCCATGGTACAGGGTTGGTCAATTCACCCCTCCACTTT.